This T cell receptor (beta chain) was sequenced during a study of blood T cell repertoires in COVID-19. Overall study: From T cells, B-cell-depleted T cells, or PBMCs came the material, which was cDNA or gDNA.

Germline V gives CDR1 SQVTM, CDR2 ANQGSEA. The CDR3 is made up of 12 amino acids. In the original processing: Amplification of reference gene primers was used by the study to estimate nucleated cell counts. Sequenced by immunoSEQ multiplex PCR; TCRdb stores in-frame clones only, minus some. V, J and clone size were drawn from that table, and D and trimming were deduced from the DNA. The sample lists more than 300,000 clones, about 90% occurring once. The TCR was taken from a young woman who had recovered from COVID-19. Sequencing was carried out using peripheral blood. The chain joins TRBV29-1 to TRBJ2-2, with TRBD1 matching over 8 bases. The CDR3 loop reads CGGQANTGELFF. The CDR3 nucleotides read TGCGGGGGACAGGCGAACACCGGGGAGCTGTTTTTT.